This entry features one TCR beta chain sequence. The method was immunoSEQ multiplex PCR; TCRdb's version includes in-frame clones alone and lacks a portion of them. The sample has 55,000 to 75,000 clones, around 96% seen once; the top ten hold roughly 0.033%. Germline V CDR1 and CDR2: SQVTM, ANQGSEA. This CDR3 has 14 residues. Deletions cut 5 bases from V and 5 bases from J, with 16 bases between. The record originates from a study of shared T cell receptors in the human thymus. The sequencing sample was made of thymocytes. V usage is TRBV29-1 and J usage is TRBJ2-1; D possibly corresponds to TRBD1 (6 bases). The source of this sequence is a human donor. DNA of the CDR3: TGCAGCGTTCACACTCACAGGGCCCACAATGAGCAGTTCTTC. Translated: CSVHTHRAHNEQFF.